This TCR beta chain was identified in a study of cytomegalovirus exposure and HLA in healthy donors. The wider study: In an early release, HLA-typed donors contributed about 79 million unique TCR sequences.

PCR amplification relied on 60 Vbeta primers (plus 13 Jbeta primers). Clones were read by immunoSEQ multiplex PCR, and TCRdb kept only the in-frame ones, dropping some. Of about 220,000 clones detected, about 80% appear once; the ten largest clones hold about 6%. From germline, CDR1 is MNHEY and CDR2 SVGAGI. Trimming cost V 2 bases and J 5 bases, with 13 bases left between them. This CDR3 is built from 15 residues. This TCR was sampled from a man between 35 and 55 years old in good health and CMV-seropositive. The V gene is TRBV6-5, the J gene TRBJ2-1; D perhaps matches TRBD2 (7 bases). Sequencing was carried out using PBMCs. CDR3 region: CASSYGGAGDNEQFF. In nucleotides, the CDR3 is TGTGCCAGCAGTTACGGGGGGGCTGGCGACAATGAGCAGTTCTTC.